Below are 23 T cell receptor beta chains sequenced from a single sample in a study of T cells in Graves' hyperthyroidism and ophthalmopathy. Authors of the study amplified TCR beta CDR3 regions from RNA transcripts. Using the HTBI primer set, a first-round RT-PCR was run on the TCR CDR3. Each CDR3 protein gets one entry after TCRdb re-called the multiplex PCR reads with MiXCR. The data contain under 300,000 distinct CDR3 sequences, under 30% of them singletons. Sequencing was carried out using blood. The source of these receptors is a man in his forties or fifties with Graves' hyperthyroidism that later progressed to Graves' ophthalmopathy.

This clonotype was detected many times. The rearrangement links TRBV20-1 to TRBJ1-1, with D unclear. The CDR3 totals 14 residues. CDR1 and CDR2 from the germline V gene are DFQATT and SNEGSKA (reference sequence). Trimming cost V 2 bases and J 0 bases, with 10 bases left between them. The CDR3 is CSARRIGLNTEAFF. The CDR3 DNA is TGCAGTGCTAGACGGATAGGGCTGAACACTGAAGCTTTCTTT.

This clonotype occurred many times. The chain links TRBV19 to TRBJ1-5; D is unresolved. The CDR3 loop spans 13 amino acids. Germline-derived CDR1 and CDR2 are LNHDA and SQIVND (reference sequence). V lost 3 bases to trimming and J lost 6 bases, with 9 bases between them. This chain's CDR3 is CASSIKKPQPQHF. The CDR3 nucleotides read TGTGCCAGTAGTATCAAGAAACCTCAGCCCCAGCATTTT. Full variable domain (missing parts from reference TRBV19 and TRBJ1-5): DGGITQSPKYLFRKEGQNVTLSCEQNLNHDAMYWYRQDPGQGLRLIYYSQIVNDFQKGDIAEGYSVSREKKESFPLTVTSAQKNPTAFYLCASSIKKPQPQHFGDGTRLSIL.

This clonotype came up many times. This chain connects TRBV5-1 to TRBJ1-1; D ambiguous. The CDR3 sequence is 14 residues long. Per the germline V gene, CDR1 is SGHRS and CDR2 is YFSETQ. Trimming removed 3 bases from V and 2 bases from J, with 11 bases in between. The CDR3 here is CASSSTGVNTEAFF. In DNA form, the CDR3 reads TGCGCCAGCAGCTCGACCGGGGTAAACACTGAAGCTTTCTTT.

This clonotype was observed many times. The rearrangement joins TRBV12-3 or TRBV12-4 to TRBJ2-7; maybe TRBD2 (5 bases). The V gene lost 5 bases and the J gene lost 6 bases, with 20 bases spanning the gap. CDR3 size: 15 residues. CDR3 amino acids: CASSPSGPRRLEQYF. The CDR3 DNA follows: TGTGCCAGCAGTCCATCGGGTCCTCGGAGGCTCGAGCAGTACTTC.

Of note for this clonotype: The CDR3 ends on some other residue instead of the conserved phenylalanine or tryptophan, so this is likely a read error. The rearrangement uses TRBV7-3 and TRBJ1-1; D remains unclear. The CDR3 covers 13 residues. V gave up 5 bases and J gave up 0 bases, with 7 bases separating them. From germline, CDR1 is SGHTA and CDR2 FQGTGA. The chain's CDR3 is CASSGQVNTEAFL. The CDR3 DNA sequence: TGTGCCAGCAGCGGCCAGGTGAACACTGAAGCTTTCCTT.

This clonotype has a count of ten or more. The chain combines TRBV2 with TRBJ2-3, with TRBD2 as a possible D gene (5 bases). The germline CDR1 and CDR2 sequences are SNHLY and FYNNEI. Trimming cost V 6 bases and J 4 bases, with 11 bases left between them. This CDR3 is 13 amino acids long. The CDR3 here is CASRVLRADTQYF. Written as DNA, the CDR3 is TGTGCCAGCAGAGTCTTGCGGGCAGATACGCAGTATTTT.

At least ten counts were recorded for this clonotype. J is TRBJ1-2 and V is TRBV29-1; 8 positions match TRBD1. The CDR3 is 11 amino acids. V lost 6 bases, J lost 10 bases, and 7 bases stayed unmatched. Germline loops: CDR1 SQVTM, CDR2 ANQGSEA. The DNA of the CDR3 is TGCAGCGTGGACAGGGAACTAGACTACACCTTC. Amino acids: CSVDRELDYTF.

This clonotype has ten or more counts. This chain joins TRBV19 and TRBJ2-2, with TRBD2 identical over 12 bases. The CDR3 sequence is 19 residues long. Germline CDR1 and CDR2: LNHDA and SQIVND (reference sequence). J lost 0 bases, V lost 8 bases, and 13 bases had no gene match. CDR3 nucleotide sequence: TGTGCCAGTTCGGACAGGACTAGCGGGGCCGGAGCGAACACCGGGGAGCTGTTTTTT. As protein: CASSDRTSGAGANTGELFF.

This clonotype was observed at least ten times. This chain connects TRBV9 to TRBJ2-2; TRBD2 agrees at 14 bases. The CDR3 runs to 16 residues. Trimming cost V 5 bases and J 6 bases; bases outside gene matches: 6. Germline CDR1 and CDR2: SGDLS and YYNGEE. The CDR3 here is CASSGTSGSPAGELFF. The CDR3 nucleotides are TGTGCCAGCAGTGGGACTAGCGGGAGCCCAGCCGGGGAGCTGTTTTTT.

The chain carries TRBV4-1 and TRBJ1-5; unclear D gene. Germline loops: CDR1 MGHRA, CDR2 YSYEKL. Deletions cut 1 base from V and 6 bases from J, with 7 bases between. The CDR3 is 13 amino acids. CDR3 coding DNA: TGCGCCAGCAGCCAAGCTGTGATTCAGCCCCAGCATTTT. Translating gives CASSQAVIQPQHF.

The V gene is TRBV7-2, the J gene TRBJ2-5; no clear D. The CDR3 is 13 amino acids. Germline V gene sequence: CDR1 SGHTA, CDR2 FQGNSA. V was trimmed by 4 bases and J by 3 bases, leaving 9 bases between them. The CDR3, as DNA: TGTGCCAGCAGCTCCGGAATAAAAGAGACCCAGTACTTC. Protein: CASSSGIKETQYF.

This chain uses TRBV28 with TRBJ1-1; D is perhaps TRBD1 (5 bases). V was trimmed by 6 bases and J by 1 base, leaving 9 bases between them. Germline loops: CDR1 MDHEN, CDR2 SYDVKM. The CDR3 is 13 residues long. CDR3 protein: CASRLGPNTEAFF. In DNA form, the CDR3 reads TGTGCCAGCAGGCTGGGACCGAACACTGAAGCTTTCTTT.

This clonotype was seen repeatedly, ten times or more. J is TRBJ2-7 and V is TRBV29-1, with 8 bases matching TRBD1. The CDR3 sequence is 12 residues long. V trimming: 7 bases; J trimming: 3 bases; junction bases outside the gene matches: 5. Germline V CDR1 and CDR2: SQVTM, ANQGSEA. CDR3 nucleotides: TGCAGCGCCCGGGACAGGATCTACGAGCAGTACTTC. Protein: CSARDRIYEQYF.

The CDR3 is CSASIPGTTNTEAFF. Here the CDR3 DNA reads TGCAGTGCTAGTATTCCGGGAACGACGAACACTGAAGCTTTCTTT. V usage is TRBV20-1 and J usage is TRBJ1-1; D gene uncertain. The CDR3 totals 15 residues. With 3 bases removed from V and 1 base from J, the gap between germline ends came to 15 bases. Per germline, CDR1 DFQATT and CDR2 SNEGSKA (reference sequence).

In this sample, this clonotype turned up many times. The chain carries TRBV11-2 and TRBJ1-1, with D unresolved. The CDR3 loop spans 14 amino acids. Germline CDR1 and CDR2: SGHAT and FQNNGV. Trimming removed 8 bases from V and 4 bases from J, with 17 bases in between. The CDR3: CASGPDGMGTEAFF. In DNA, the CDR3 is TGTGCCAGCGGGCCGGACGGGATGGGCACTGAAGCTTTCTTT.

This clonotype has a count of ten or more. The J gene is TRBJ1-2, the V gene TRBV5-4, with 10 bases fitting TRBD1. The CDR3 has 14 amino acids. Trimming at V came to 4 bases and at J to 9 bases, leaving 9 bases not matched to a gene. Germline V gene data show CDR1 as SGHNT and CDR2 as YYREEE (reference sequence). CDR3 nucleotide sequence: TGTGCCAGCAGCCTGCCCGACAGGGGGCTCAGCTACACCTTC. Its protein product is CASSLPDRGLSYTF.

Remarks on this clonotype: The junction departs from germline at one end; a sequencing error may be responsible. This sequence joins TRBV6-1 and TRBJ2-7; the D is unclear. The germline V gene has CDR1 MNHNS and CDR2 SASEGT. This CDR3 spans 15 amino acids. CDR3 sequence (DNA): TGTGCCAGCAGTCCATTTCCTGGCCTGTCTGGTGAGCAGCACTTC. Protein product: CASSPFPGLSGEQHF.

V and J are TRBV12-3 or TRBV12-4 and TRBJ1-2; D might be TRBD1 (6 bases). Between the trimmed V and J ends, which lost 3 bases and 8 bases, there was a span of 13 bases. The CDR3 totals 13 residues. CDR3 in DNA: TGTGCCAGCAGTTTGAGGGGGGCTTGGGGCTACACCTTC. It encodes CASSLRGAWGYTF.

At least ten counts were recorded for this clonotype. The chain is built from TRBV7-3 and TRBJ1-1, with TRBD1 identical over 7 bases. Germline CDR1 SGHTA, CDR2 FQGTGA. CDR3 length: 16 residues. Trimming at V came to 1 base and at J to 2 bases, leaving 7 bases not matched to a gene. CDR3 protein: CASSLIRGQKNTEAFF. The CDR3 DNA sequence: TGTGCCAGCAGCTTAATAAGGGGACAGAAAAACACTGAAGCTTTCTTT.

This clonotype was counted only a few times. The chain employs TRBV27 and TRBJ1-2; TRBD1 matches at 8 bases. The CDR3 extends over 13 amino acids. CDR1 is MNHEY and CDR2 is SMNVEV in the germline V gene (reference sequence). With V trimmed by 6 bases and J by 4 bases, 4 bases remained unmatched. The CDR3 here is CASSNGQGYGYTF. The CDR3 DNA sequence: TGTGCCAGCAGCAATGGACAGGGCTATGGCTACACCTTC.

This clonotype was recorded many times. CDR3 region: CASTRGSGNTIYF. Written as DNA, the CDR3 is TGTGCCAGCACCCGGGGCTCTGGAAACACCATATATTTT. V usage is TRBV5-6 and J usage is TRBJ1-3; D unresolved. There are 13 residues in the CDR3. The germline V gene encodes CDR1 SGHDT and CDR2 YYEEEE. With 6 bases removed from V and 0 bases from J, the gap between germline ends came to 7 bases.

In this sample, this clonotype turned up many times. The chain combines TRBV6-1 with TRBJ2-2, with 14 bases aligning to TRBD2. J lost 4 bases, V lost 8 bases, and 3 bases had no gene match. The CDR3 is 15 amino acids. The germline gives CDR1 MNHNS, CDR2 SASEGT. The CDR3 spells CASPGTSGSTGELFF. The CDR3 bases are TGTGCCAGCCCCGGGACTAGCGGGAGCACCGGGGAGCTGTTTTTT.

In its sample, this clonotype was seen once. The chain carries TRBV12-3 or TRBV12-4 and TRBJ2-2, with D unclear. Between the trimmed V and J ends, which lost 4 bases and 6 bases, there was a span of 12 bases. The CDR3 is 14 residues long. This chain's CDR3 is CASSSKSGAGELFF. In DNA, the CDR3 is TGTGCCAGCAGTTCCAAGAGTGGGGCCGGGGAGCTGTTTTTT.